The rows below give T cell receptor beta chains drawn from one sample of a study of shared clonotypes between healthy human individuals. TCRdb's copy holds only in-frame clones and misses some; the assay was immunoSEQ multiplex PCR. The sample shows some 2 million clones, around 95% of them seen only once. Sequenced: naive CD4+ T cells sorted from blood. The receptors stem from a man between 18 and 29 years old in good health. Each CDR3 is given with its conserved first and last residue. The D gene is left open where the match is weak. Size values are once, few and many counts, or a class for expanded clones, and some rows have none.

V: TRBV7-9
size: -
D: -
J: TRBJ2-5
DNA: TGTGCCAGCAGCTTAGCAGGGGGAAAAGAGACCCAGTACTTC
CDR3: CASSLAGGKETQYF

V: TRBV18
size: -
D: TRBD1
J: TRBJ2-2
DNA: TGTGCCAGCTCACCTTCAGGGGGCACCGGGGAGCTGTTTTTT
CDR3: CASSPSGGTGELFF

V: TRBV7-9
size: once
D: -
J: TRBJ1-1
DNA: TGTGCCAGCAGCTTTTCCGTCTCGAACACTGAAGCTTTCTTT
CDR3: CASSFSVSNTEAFF

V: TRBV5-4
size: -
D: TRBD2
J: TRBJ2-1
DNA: TGTGCCAGCAGCTTTAGCGGGGGGGCTCACTTCTATGAGCAGTTCTTC
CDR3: CASSFSGGAHFYEQFF

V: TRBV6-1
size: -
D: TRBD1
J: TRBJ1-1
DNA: TGTGCCAGCACTCAAGCGAAGGGGGCAGGTATCACTGAAGCTTTCTTT
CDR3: CASTQAKGAGITEAFF

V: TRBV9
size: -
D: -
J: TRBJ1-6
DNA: TGTGCCAGCAGCCCAGAGGAGGGGCTCCCACCCCTCCACTTT
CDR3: CASSPEEGLPPLHF

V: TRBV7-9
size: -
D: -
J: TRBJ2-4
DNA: TGTGCCAGCAGCTTAGCTGGGGAAAACATTCAGTACTTC
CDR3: CASSLAGENIQYF

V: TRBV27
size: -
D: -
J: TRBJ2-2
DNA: TGTGCCAGCAGCAGAGCCGGACAGAACACCGGGGAGCTGTTTTTT
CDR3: CASSRAGQNTGELFF

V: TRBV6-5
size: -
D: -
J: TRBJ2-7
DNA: TGTGCCAGCAACAACCTGGGGGGGGCGAACGAGCAGTACTTC
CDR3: CASNNLGGANEQYF

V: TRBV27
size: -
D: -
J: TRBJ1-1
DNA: TGTGCCAGCACCTCACTAGAAAGGGGGAACACTGAAGCTTTCTTT
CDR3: CASTSLERGNTEAFF

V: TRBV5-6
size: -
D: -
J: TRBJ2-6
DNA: TGTGCCAGCAGCTTGGATCCAGGGTGGGCTGGGGCCAACGTCCTGACTTTC
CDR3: CASSLDPGWAGANVLTF

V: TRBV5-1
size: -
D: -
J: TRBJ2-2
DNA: TGCGCCAGCAGCTTAGGGACTTCCGTTTCCACCGGGGAGCTGTTTTTT
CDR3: CASSLGTSVSTGELFF

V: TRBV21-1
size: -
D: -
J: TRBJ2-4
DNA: TGTGCCAGCAGCGGACTAGCGGTAGCCAAAAACATTCAGTACTTC
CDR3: CASSGLAVAKNIQYF

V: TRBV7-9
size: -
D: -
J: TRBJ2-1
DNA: TGTGCCAGCAGCTTACCACAGACCTACAATGAGCAGTTCTTC
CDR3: CASSLPQTYNEQFF

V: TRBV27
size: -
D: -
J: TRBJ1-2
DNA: TGTGCCAGCAGTTTTTGGTCGGACTATGGCTACACCTTC
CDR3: CASSFWSDYGYTF

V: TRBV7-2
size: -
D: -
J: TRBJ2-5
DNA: TGTGCCAGCAGCACCGGGTGGGGACTGTTGGGGACCCAGTACTTC
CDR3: CASSTGWGLLGTQYF

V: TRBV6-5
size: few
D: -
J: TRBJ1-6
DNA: TGTGCCCCACGCCGGAGGCCCCTCCACTTT
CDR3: CAPRRRPLHF

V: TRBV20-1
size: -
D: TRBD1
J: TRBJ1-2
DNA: TGCAGTGCCTCAACAGGGGGCGGCTACACCTTC
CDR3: CSASTGGGYTF

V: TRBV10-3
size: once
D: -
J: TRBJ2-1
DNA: TGTGCCATCAGTGAGGGGGGCACCTACAATGAGCAGTTCTTC
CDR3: CAISEGGTYNEQFF

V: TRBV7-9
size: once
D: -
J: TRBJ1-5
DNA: TGTGCCAGCAGCTTATCGAAGAGCAATCAGCCCCAGCATTTT
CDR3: CASSLSKSNQPQHF

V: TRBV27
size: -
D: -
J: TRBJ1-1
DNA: TGTGCCAGCAGTAATACCCCCCTGGGGGGCACTGAAGCTTTCTTT
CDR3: CASSNTPLGGTEAFF

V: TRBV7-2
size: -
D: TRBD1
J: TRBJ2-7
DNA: TGTGCCAGCAGCTTAGCTGGGACAGCCTACGAGCAGTACTTC
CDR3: CASSLAGTAYEQYF

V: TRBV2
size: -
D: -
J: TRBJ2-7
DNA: TGTGCCAGCAAAATATACGAGCAGTACTTC
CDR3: CASKIYEQYF

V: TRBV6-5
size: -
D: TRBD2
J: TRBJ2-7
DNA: TGTGCCAGCAGTTACAGGGCGGGAGGGCCTGGCGAGCAGTACTTC
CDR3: CASSYRAGGPGEQYF

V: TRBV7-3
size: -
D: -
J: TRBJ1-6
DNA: TGTGCCAGCAGCTTATACGTAGGGACGATTAATTCACCCCTCCACTTT
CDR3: CASSLYVGTINSPLHF

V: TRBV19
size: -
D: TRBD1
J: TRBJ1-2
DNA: TGTGCCAGTAGACGACAGGGGGGACCTCATGGCTACACCTTC
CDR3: CASRRQGGPHGYTF

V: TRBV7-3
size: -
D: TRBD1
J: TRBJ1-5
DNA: TGTGCCAGCAGCCCCGATCCGCCGGGGACAGGGGGACGCGTGACCAATCAGCCCCAGCATTTT
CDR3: CASSPDPPGTGGRVTNQPQHF

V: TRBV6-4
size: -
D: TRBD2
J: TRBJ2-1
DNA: TGTGCCAGCAGTGCTACTAGCGGGGCAGCTTGGGAGCAGTTCTTC
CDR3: CASSATSGAAWEQFF

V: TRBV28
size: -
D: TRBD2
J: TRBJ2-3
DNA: TGTGCCAGCAGTAGATGGACTAGCGGGGCGGCAGATACGCAGTATTTT
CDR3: CASSRWTSGAADTQYF

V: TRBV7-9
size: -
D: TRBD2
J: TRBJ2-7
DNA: TGTGCCAGCAGCTCGGGACTAGCGGGACAGTACTTC
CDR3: CASSSGLAGQYF

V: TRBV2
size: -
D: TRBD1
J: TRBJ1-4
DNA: TGTGCCAGCAGACAGGGGGTGGGTGAAAAACTGTTTTTT
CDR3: CASRQGVGEKLFF

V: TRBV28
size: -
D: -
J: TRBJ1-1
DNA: TGTGCCAGCAGTTTACGGGGGAACACTGAAGCTTTCTTT
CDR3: CASSLRGNTEAFF

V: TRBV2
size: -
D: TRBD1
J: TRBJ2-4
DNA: TGTGCCAGCAGTGAAGCGGCCGGGACAGGCGGAAACATTCAGTACTTC
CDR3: CASSEAAGTGGNIQYF

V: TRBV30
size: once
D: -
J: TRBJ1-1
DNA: TGTGCCTGGAGTGTTATAGAAACTTTCTTT
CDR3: CAWSVIETFF

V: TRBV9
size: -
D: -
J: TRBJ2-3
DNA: TGTGCCAGCAGCGTAGCTGCAAGCACAGATACGCAGTATTTT
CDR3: CASSVAASTDTQYF

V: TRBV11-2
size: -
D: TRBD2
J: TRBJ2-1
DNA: TGTGCCAGCAGCCCTGGGACTAGCGGGAGCCTGCAGTTCTTC
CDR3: CASSPGTSGSLQFF

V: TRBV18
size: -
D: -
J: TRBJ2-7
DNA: TGTGCCAGCTCACCTCGGACAGCCCGGACCTACGAGCAGTACTTC
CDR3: CASSPRTARTYEQYF

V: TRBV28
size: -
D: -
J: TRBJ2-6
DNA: TGTGCCAGCAGTAGATGGACGGTCTCTGGGGCCAACGTCCTGACTTTC
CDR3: CASSRWTVSGANVLTF